This is a list of T cell receptor beta chains from one sample in a study of T cells after yellow fever vaccination. TCRdb re-called the 5' RACE reads through MiXCR, storing one row per CDR3 protein. Of about 310,000 distinct CDR3 sequences in the sample, roughly 3.5% were seen once. This material consisted of PBMCs, taken on the day of the yellow fever booster vaccination. The receptors come from a man between 18 and 35 years old who received the YFV17D yellow fever vaccine. Each CDR3 is given with its conserved first and last residue. D genes are given only for firm matches. Clone size is stated in some rows and not others, as once, few, many or a class when expanded.

J | size | D | V | DNA | CDR3
TRBJ2-1 | few | TRBD2 | TRBV4-3 | TGCGCCAGCAGCCAAGCCTCGGCAGCGGGGGGGTACAATGAGCAGTTCTTC | CASSQASAAGGYNEQFF
TRBJ2-3 | - | - | TRBV5-1 | TGCGCCAGCAGCTTGAGTCCAGGGCCCAGTGTTACGCAGTATTTT | CASSLSPGPSVTQYF
TRBJ2-3 | - | TRBD1 | TRBV12-3/TRBV12-4 | TGTGCCAGCAGTTTTGAGGGCAGGGGGACAGATACGCAGTATTTT | CASSFEGRGTDTQYF
TRBJ2-5 | many | TRBD2 | TRBV7-2 | TGTGCCAGCAGCCCTGCCCTAGCGGGGCTCCGGGAAACCCAGTACTTC | CASSPALAGLRETQYF
TRBJ2-3 | - | TRBD2 | TRBV9 | TGTGCCAGCAGCCCCGGGACTAGCGGGGGGGATACGCAGTATTTT | CASSPGTSGGDTQYF
TRBJ2-3 | many | - | TRBV10-3 | TGTGCCATCAGGAGGGGTACTAGCACAGATACGCAGTATTTT | CAIRRGTSTDTQYF
TRBJ2-3 | few | TRBD2 | TRBV7-2 | TGTGCCAGCAGTCTTACCGGGACTAGCGGTTCCTCTAGCACAGATACGCAGTATTTT | CASSLTGTSGSSSTDTQYF
TRBJ2-2 | - | - | TRBV7-2 | TGTGCCAGCAGCCTACAGGGTCGCACCGGGGAGCTGTTTTTT | CASSLQGRTGELFF
TRBJ2-3 | - | - | TRBV6-5 | TGTGCCAGCAGTTACCACCGGGGGCAAGCAGATACGCAGTATTTT | CASSYHRGQADTQYF
TRBJ2-5 | many | - | TRBV11-3 | TGTGCCAGCAGCCACACCCGGGAAGAGACCCAGTACTTC | CASSHTREETQYF
TRBJ1-1 | many | TRBD1 | TRBV5-1 | TGCGCCAGCAGCTTGGGGGCAGGGGGCGCGTCAGCTTTCTTT | CASSLGAGGASAFF
TRBJ1-5 | - | TRBD1 | TRBV7-2 | TGTGCCAGCAGCTTTATACCGGGACAGGGGTATAGCAATCAGCCCCAGCATTTT | CASSFIPGQGYSNQPQHF
TRBJ2-6 | few | - | TRBV7-3 | TGTGCCAGCAGCTTAATAGCTCCGGGGGTCGTTGGGGCCAACGTCCTGACTTTC | CASSLIAPGVVGANVLTF
TRBJ2-3 | many | - | TRBV6-9 | TGTGCCAGCAGGACTAATAGGTTGGGGGACCGCACAGATACGCAGTATTTT | CASRTNRLGDRTDTQYF
TRBJ2-2 | - | - | TRBV11-2 | TGTGCCAGCAGCTTACGTATAGGTGCGAACACCGGGGAGCTGTTTTTT | CASSLRIGANTGELFF
TRBJ2-6 | many | - | TRBV6-5 | TGTGCCAGCACTTCCCCTGGGGGCTCTGGGGCCAACGTCCTGACTTTC | CASTSPGGSGANVLTF
TRBJ2-1 | many | - | TRBV7-7 | TGTGCCAGCAGCTTGGACCGTGCGGATGAGCAGTTCTTC | CASSLDRADEQFF
TRBJ2-3 | few | - | TRBV24-1 | TGTGCCACCAGGAGGGGAGATACGCAGTATTTT | CATRRGDTQYF
TRBJ2-4 | many | - | TRBV7-2 | TGTGCCAGCAGCTTAGGGAGGGGAGTAAACATTCAGTACTTC | CASSLGRGVNIQYF
TRBJ2-7 | few | TRBD1 | TRBV2 | TGTGCCAGCAGTGGGACAGGGGGGCCCTACGAGCAGTACTTC | CASSGTGGPYEQYF
TRBJ2-7 | many | TRBD2 | TRBV7-2 | TGTGCCAGCAGCTTGGCGGGAGTCGACTACGAGCAGTACTTC | CASSLAGVDYEQYF
TRBJ1-2 | many | - | TRBV9 | TGTGCCAGCAGCCGACCTCTCGCCGGGGATGGCTACACCTTC | CASSRPLAGDGYTF
TRBJ2-2 | few | - | TRBV19 | TGTGCCAGCATGCGGGGTAGGGACAGTAACACCGGGGAGCTGTTTTTT | CASMRGRDSNTGELFF
TRBJ2-3 | many | TRBD2 | TRBV5-1 | TGCGCCAGCAGCTGGAGGAGCGGGGGAGCCACAGATACGCAGTATTTT | CASSWRSGGATDTQYF
TRBJ2-3 | many | - | TRBV12-3/TRBV12-4 | TGTGCCAGCAGCCCTAGCATCGGGCAGTATTTT | CASSPSIGQYF
TRBJ2-1 | few | TRBD2 | TRBV12-3/TRBV12-4 | TGTGCCAGCAGTTTTCAAGCGGGGGCGGGCAATGAGCAGTTCTTC | CASSFQAGAGNEQFF
TRBJ2-1 | few | - | TRBV4-2 | TGTGCCAGCAGCCATCTATCACAGGAAAATGAGCAGTTCTTC | CASSHLSQENEQFF
TRBJ2-6 | - | - | TRBV19 | TGTGCCAGTAGTTCTTCCAGGGGGGCCAACGTCCTGACTTTC | CASSSSRGANVLTF
TRBJ2-2 | few | TRBD2 | TRBV7-3 | TGTGCCAGCGCTCGACTCGGGGGGGCGAACACCGGGGAGCTGTTTTTT | CASARLGGANTGELFF
TRBJ1-1 | few | - | TRBV4-2 | TGTGCCAGCAGCCAGGGCCTTGGGGCGTATGAAGCTTTCTTT | CASSQGLGAYEAFF
TRBJ1-5 | many | TRBD1 | TRBV29-1 | TGCAGCGTAACCGGACAGGGGGATCAGCCCCAGCATTTT | CSVTGQGDQPQHF
TRBJ2-3 | - | TRBD2 | TRBV5-1 | TGCGCCAGCAGCTTGTTGTGGACTAGCAATTGGGCAGATACGCAGTATTTT | CASSLLWTSNWADTQYF
TRBJ2-1 | many | TRBD1 | TRBV10-3 | TGTGCCATCAGTGGGACAGGGGACAATGAGCAGTTCTTC | CAISGTGDNEQFF
TRBJ2-1 | few | TRBD1 | TRBV10-3 | TGTGCCATCAGGGAGGTGGCAGGGGGCAATGAGCAGTTCTTC | CAIREVAGGNEQFF
TRBJ1-6 | many | - | TRBV7-9 | TGTGCCAGCAGCTTAGAGATGGGGAATTCACCCCTCCACTTT | CASSLEMGNSPLHF
TRBJ2-7 | many | - | TRBV7-2 | TGTGCCAGCAGCTACTGGGCCTTATCCTACGAGCAGTACTTC | CASSYWALSYEQYF
TRBJ2-7 | few | TRBD1 | TRBV5-1 | TGCGCCAGCAGCGAGGGGACAGGGGTCTACGAGCAGTACTTC | CASSEGTGVYEQYF
TRBJ1-5 | few | - | TRBV7-9 | TGTGCCAGCAGCCTCGGGTCCGATCAGCCCCAGCATTTT | CASSLGSDQPQHF
TRBJ2-1 | - | TRBD2 | TRBV27 | TGTGCCTGCAGTTGGACAGCGGGGGGGCGACCCGATGAGCAGTTCTTC | CACSWTAGGRPDEQFF
TRBJ2-3 | - | - | TRBV24-1 | TGTGCCACCAGTGATTTCCCCGCCAGGGGAGATACGCAGTATTTT | CATSDFPARGDTQYF
TRBJ2-2 | few | - | TRBV6-5 | TGTGCCAGCAGTTCTACGGCCGGGGAGCTGTTTTTT | CASSSTAGELFF
TRBJ2-5 | few | TRBD2 | TRBV5-4 | TGTGCCAGCAGCTTGTCGGTAGCGGGGGGGAAAGAAGGTCGGGAGACCCAGTACTTC | CASSLSVAGGKEGRETQYF
TRBJ2-2 | many | - | TRBV7-3 | TGTGCCAGCAGCCCCAAACTAAAGCCAAGGGGCCTCGGGGAGCTGTTTTTT | CASSPKLKPRGLGELFF
TRBJ1-2 | few | - | TRBV5-5 | TGTGCCAGCAGTCACGTCAGGGGTGCGAACTATGGCTACACCTTC | CASSHVRGANYGYTF
TRBJ1-3 | few | TRBD1 | TRBV7-2 | TGTGCCAGCAGTAGGGACAGGGGCCCCAGCTCTGGAAACACCATATATTTT | CASSRDRGPSSGNTIYF
TRBJ1-1 | many | - | TRBV7-2 | TGTGCCAGCACATTACGGGACTCTCAGGCAGAGGCTTTCTTT | CASTLRDSQAEAFF